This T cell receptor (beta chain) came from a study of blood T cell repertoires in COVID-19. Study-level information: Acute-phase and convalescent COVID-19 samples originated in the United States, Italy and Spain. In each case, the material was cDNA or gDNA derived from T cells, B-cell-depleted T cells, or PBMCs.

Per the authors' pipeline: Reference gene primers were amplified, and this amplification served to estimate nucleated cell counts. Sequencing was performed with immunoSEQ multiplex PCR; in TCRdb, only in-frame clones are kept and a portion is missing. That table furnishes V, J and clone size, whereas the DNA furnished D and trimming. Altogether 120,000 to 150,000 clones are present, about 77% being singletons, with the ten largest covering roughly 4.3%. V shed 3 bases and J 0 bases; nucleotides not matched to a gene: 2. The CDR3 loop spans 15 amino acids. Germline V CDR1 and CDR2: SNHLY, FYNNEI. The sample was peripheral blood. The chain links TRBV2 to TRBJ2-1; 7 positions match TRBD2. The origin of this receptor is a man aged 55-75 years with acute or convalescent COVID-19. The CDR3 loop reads CASSDTGGSYNEQFF. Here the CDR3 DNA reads TGTGCCAGCAGTGATACGGGAGGCTCCTACAATGAGCAGTTCTTC. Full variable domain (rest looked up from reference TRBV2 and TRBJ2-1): EPEVTQTPSHQVTQMGQEVILRCVPISNHLYFYWYRQILGQKVEFLVSFYNNEISEKSEIFDDQFSVERPDGSNFTLKIRSTKLEDSAMYFCASSDTGGSYNEQFFGPGTRLTVL.